This T cell receptor beta chain was identified during a study of blood T cell repertoires in COVID-19. Profiling relied on immunoSEQ multiplex PCR, and the TCRdb table lists in-frame clones only, not all of them. Among roughly 250,000 clones listed, around 87% were seen once. This clonotype originated in a man aged 55 to 69 who had recovered from COVID-19. The material sequenced was peripheral blood.

CDR3 nucleotide sequence: TGTGCCAGCAGCCAAACCGGGACAGGGAACTACGAGCAGTACTTC. This sequence encodes CASSQTGTGNYEQYF. The rearrangement links TRBV6-2 or TRBV6-3 to TRBJ2-7; 9 bases fit TRBD1. Germline values: CDR1 MNHEY, CDR2 SVGEGT. V dropped 6 bases and J dropped 3; count of bases not matched to a gene: 9. CDR3 length: 15 amino acids.